This TCR beta chain was profiled in a study of T cells in Graves' hyperthyroidism and ophthalmopathy. Researchers took RNA transcripts and amplified the TCR beta CDR3 regions from them. HTBI primers were the set used in a first-round RT-PCR of the TCR CDR3. Each CDR3 protein is one row after TCRdb ran MiXCR on the multiplex PCR reads. The sample lists approximately 500,000 distinct CDR3 sequences, roughly 46% occurring once. This CDR3 region has 15 residues. J was trimmed by 7 bases and V by 3 bases; bases with no gene match: 10. The V gene's germline CDR1 is SEHNR and CDR2 FQNEAQ (reference sequence).

The rearrangement links TRBV7-9 to TRBJ2-7; 9 bases agree with TRBD1. Sample: peripheral blood or thyroid tissue (not recorded which). The receptor comes from a woman aged 18-29 years with Graves' hyperthyroidism. CDR3 amino acids: CASSLWTGERGEQYF. In DNA form, the CDR3 reads TGTGCCAGCAGCTTGTGGACAGGGGAACGCGGTGAGCAGTACTTC.